These T cell receptor beta chains were read from a single sample in a study of T cell responses to AZD1222 COVID-19 vaccine. The table came from immunoSEQ multiplex PCR; TCRdb's copy has only in-frame clones and leaves some out. This table has 150,000 or so clones, over 90% appearing once. Specimen: peripheral blood, collected 28 days after the second AZD1222 dose. These receptors all come from an adult who received the AZD1222 COVID-19 vaccine. The CDR3 runs from the conserved cysteine through the conserved F or W. A D gene is named only where the DNA matches it firmly. Clone size is stated in some rows and not others, as once, few, many or a class when expanded.

V gene: TRBV5-4; D gene: .; clone size: .; J gene: TRBJ2-2; CDR3 protein: CASSLQYTGELFF; CDR3 DNA: TGTGCCAGCAGCCTACAGTACACCGGGGAGCTGTTTTTT
V gene: TRBV12-3/TRBV12-4; D gene: .; clone size: .; J gene: TRBJ1-5; CDR3 protein: CASSWGREQPQHF; CDR3 DNA: TGTGCCAGCAGTTGGGGAAGAGAACAGCCCCAGCATTTT
V gene: TRBV24-1; D gene: .; clone size: .; J gene: TRBJ1-1; CDR3 protein: CATSDHGRTEAFF; CDR3 DNA: TGTGCCACCAGTGACCACGGACGAACTGAAGCTTTCTTT
V gene: TRBV15; D gene: .; clone size: .; J gene: TRBJ2-7; CDR3 protein: CATSRGRGRRSEQYF; CDR3 DNA: TGTGCCACCAGCAGAGGGAGGGGTAGGCGGTCCGAGCAGTACTTC
V gene: TRBV18; D gene: .; clone size: .; J gene: TRBJ1-5; CDR3 protein: CASSRDIEPQHF; CDR3 DNA: TGTGCCAGCTCACGGGACATTGAACCCCAGCATTTT
V gene: TRBV28; D gene: TRBD1; clone size: .; J gene: TRBJ2-7; CDR3 protein: CASSRDRGEQYF; CDR3 DNA: TGTGCCAGCAGCCGCGACAGGGGCGAGCAGTACTTC
V gene: TRBV7-9; D gene: TRBD1; clone size: .; J gene: TRBJ1-4; CDR3 protein: CASSSTQGVGKLFF; CDR3 DNA: TGTGCCAGCAGCTCTACCCAGGGGGTAGGAAAACTGTTTTTT
V gene: TRBV4-1; D gene: TRBD1; clone size: .; J gene: TRBJ1-2; CDR3 protein: CASSHSTGDYGYTF; CDR3 DNA: TGCGCCAGCAGCCATTCTACAGGGGACTATGGCTACACCTTC
V gene: TRBV5-1; D gene: TRBD2; clone size: .; J gene: TRBJ2-3; CDR3 protein: CASSSLSGRVKDTQYF; CDR3 DNA: TGCGCCAGCAGCTCGTTAAGCGGGAGGGTTAAAGATACGCAGTATTTT
V gene: TRBV24-1; D gene: .; clone size: .; J gene: TRBJ1-3; CDR3 protein: CATSGRALAGNTIYF; CDR3 DNA: TGTGCCACCAGTGGTAGGGCCCTGGCTGGAAACACCATATATTTT
V gene: TRBV11-3; D gene: .; clone size: .; J gene: TRBJ1-1; CDR3 protein: CASSLTANTEAFF; CDR3 DNA: TGTGCCAGCAGCCTTACAGCAAACACTGAAGCTTTCTTT
V gene: TRBV28; D gene: .; clone size: .; J gene: TRBJ2-5; CDR3 protein: CASSFGRKTQYF; CDR3 DNA: TGTGCCAGCAGTTTCGGGCGGAAGACCCAGTACTTC
V gene: TRBV27; D gene: .; clone size: .; J gene: TRBJ2-1; CDR3 protein: CASSLSRTAYNEQFF; CDR3 DNA: TGTGCCAGCAGTCTGTCGAGGACAGCATACAATGAGCAGTTCTTC
V gene: TRBV7-2; D gene: .; clone size: once; J gene: TRBJ2-1; CDR3 protein: CASGRNSYNEQFF; CDR3 DNA: TGTGCCAGCGGACGAAACTCCTACAATGAGCAGTTCTTC
V gene: TRBV29-1; D gene: TRBD1; clone size: .; J gene: TRBJ1-2; CDR3 protein: CSVSPGTGDYGYTF; CDR3 DNA: TGCAGCGTTTCCCCCGGGACAGGGGACTATGGCTACACCTTC
V gene: TRBV10-2; D gene: TRBD1; clone size: .; J gene: TRBJ2-1; CDR3 protein: CAIRTGSYNEQFF; CDR3 DNA: TGCGCCATCCGGACAGGGAGCTACAATGAGCAGTTCTTC
V gene: TRBV4-3; D gene: TRBD1; clone size: .; J gene: TRBJ1-2; CDR3 protein: CASSPQDRGPFYGYTF; CDR3 DNA: TGCGCCAGCAGCCCCCAGGACAGGGGGCCTTTCTATGGCTACACCTTC
V gene: TRBV19; D gene: TRBD1; clone size: .; J gene: TRBJ1-1; CDR3 protein: CASSIVEGAGTEAFF; CDR3 DNA: TGTGCCAGTAGTATAGTTGAGGGGGCGGGGACTGAAGCTTTCTTT
V gene: TRBV19; D gene: TRBD2; clone size: .; J gene: TRBJ2-1; CDR3 protein: CASSIAGGTYNEQFF; CDR3 DNA: TGTGCCAGTAGTATTGCGGGAGGGACCTACAATGAGCAGTTCTTC
V gene: TRBV3-1/TRBV3-2; D gene: .; clone size: .; J gene: TRBJ1-1; CDR3 protein: CASSLGMNTEAFF; CDR3 DNA: TGTGCCAGCAGTTTGGGGATGAACACTGAAGCTTTCTTT
V gene: TRBV2; D gene: .; clone size: .; J gene: TRBJ1-2; CDR3 protein: CASTRAGSYGYTF; CDR3 DNA: TGTGCCAGCACCCGGGCAGGGTCCTATGGCTACACCTTC
V gene: TRBV6-5; D gene: .; clone size: once; J gene: TRBJ1-5; CDR3 protein: CASGQGLGGNQPQHF; CDR3 DNA: TGTGCCAGCGGCCAGGGACTTGGGGGCAATCAGCCCCAGCATTTT
V gene: TRBV6-5; D gene: .; clone size: .; J gene: TRBJ2-7; CDR3 protein: CASSYSSRYSYEQYF; CDR3 DNA: TGTGCCAGCAGTTACTCGAGCCGGTACTCCTACGAGCAGTACTTC
V gene: TRBV28; D gene: .; clone size: .; J gene: TRBJ2-5; CDR3 protein: CAISVGEVPGVRGKTQYF; CDR3 DNA: TGTGCCATCTCCGTCGGTGAGGTCCCAGGAGTAAGAGGGAAGACCCAGTACTTC
V gene: TRBV30; D gene: .; clone size: .; J gene: TRBJ2-5; CDR3 protein: CAWSTFRETQYF; CDR3 DNA: TGTGCCTGGAGTACGTTCCGGGAGACCCAGTACTTC
V gene: TRBV6-1; D gene: .; clone size: .; J gene: TRBJ2-7; CDR3 protein: CASSEELLSSYEQYF; CDR3 DNA: TGTGCCAGCAGTGAAGAACTTCTAAGCTCCTACGAGCAGTACTTC
V gene: TRBV6-5; D gene: .; clone size: .; J gene: TRBJ1-2; CDR3 protein: CATSGYGYTF; CDR3 DNA: TGTGCCACGTCAGGGTATGGCTACACCTTC
V gene: TRBV7-2; D gene: TRBD1; clone size: .; J gene: TRBJ2-1; CDR3 protein: CASSYGTVSYNEQFF; CDR3 DNA: TGTGCCAGCAGCTACGGGACAGTCTCCTACAATGAGCAGTTCTTC
V gene: TRBV10-3; D gene: .; clone size: .; J gene: TRBJ1-2; CDR3 protein: CAISERGLLGYTF; CDR3 DNA: TGTGCCATCAGTGAGAGGGGTTTGTTGGGCTACACCTTC
V gene: TRBV28; D gene: .; clone size: .; J gene: TRBJ1-1; CDR3 protein: CASVWGGNTEAFF; CDR3 DNA: TGTGCCAGCGTTTGGGGGGGCAACACTGAAGCTTTCTTT
V gene: TRBV27; D gene: .; clone size: .; J gene: TRBJ1-5; CDR3 protein: CASSLERYSNQPQHF; CDR3 DNA: TGTGCCAGCAGTTTGGAACGGTATAGCAATCAGCCCCAGCATTTT
V gene: TRBV5-1; D gene: .; clone size: once; J gene: TRBJ1-2; CDR3 protein: CASAPGTAGYGYTF; CDR3 DNA: TGCGCCAGCGCGCCTGGGACGGCAGGTTACGGCTACACCTTC
V gene: TRBV2; D gene: .; clone size: .; J gene: TRBJ1-2; CDR3 protein: CASSEALPGDYGYTF; CDR3 DNA: TGTGCCAGCAGTGAAGCGCTTCCGGGGGACTATGGCTACACCTTC
V gene: TRBV4-3; D gene: TRBD1; clone size: .; J gene: TRBJ2-1; CDR3 protein: CASSQWDRVSEQFF; CDR3 DNA: TGCGCCAGCAGCCAATGGGACAGGGTGAGTGAGCAGTTCTTC
V gene: TRBV27; D gene: TRBD1; clone size: .; J gene: TRBJ2-7; CDR3 protein: CASSLTGTGIYEQYF; CDR3 DNA: TGTGCCAGCAGTCTCACCGGGACAGGAATCTACGAGCAGTACTTC
V gene: TRBV2; D gene: TRBD1; clone size: .; J gene: TRBJ2-3; CDR3 protein: CASRETGGTDTQYF; CDR3 DNA: TGTGCCAGCAGGGAGACAGGGGGCACAGATACGCAGTATTTT
V gene: TRBV5-1; D gene: .; clone size: .; J gene: TRBJ1-1; CDR3 protein: CASSLAGGEGTEAFF; CDR3 DNA: TGCGCCAGCAGCTTGGCTGGGGGGGAGGGCACTGAAGCTTTCTTT